This TCR beta chain was documented in a study of blood T cell repertoires in COVID-19. This table comes from immunoSEQ multiplex PCR, and its TCRdb copy is limited to in-frame clones, with some not included. Of more than 150,000 clones in the sample, almost 80% were seen once. CDR3 length: 16 amino acids. The trim removed 0 bases at V and 5 bases at J, leaving 9 bases unmatched. Germline V lookup: CDR1 GTSNPN, CDR2 SVGIG (reference sequence). The chain recombines TRBV30 with TRBJ2-5; TRBD2 agrees at 10 bases. The TCR was taken from a woman aged 70-85 years with acute or convalescent COVID-19. Sequencing was done on a sample of peripheral blood. The CDR3 sequence is CAWSVRSSGRRETQYF. The CDR3 bases are TGTGCCTGGAGTGTAAGGTCTAGCGGGAGACGGGAGACCCAGTACTTC.